This TCR beta chain was sequenced in a study of cytomegalovirus exposure and HLA in healthy donors. This clone showed up just a few times. Germline assignment: CDR1 MNHNS and CDR2 SASEGT. The CDR3 contains 12 residues. V was cut by 4 bases and J by 5 bases, with 8 bases left in between. Clones were read by immunoSEQ multiplex PCR, and TCRdb kept only the in-frame ones, dropping some. Seen here are around 300,000 clones, roughly 86% observed once, and the top ten hold around 0.96%. Material: PBMCs. The V and J genes are TRBV6-1 and TRBJ1-1; D is unresolved. The sequence was obtained from a man younger than 45 in good health and CMV-seronegative. The CDR3 region is CASSVGGTEAFF. In DNA form, the CDR3 reads TGTGCCAGCAGTGTTGGAGGGACTGAAGCTTTCTTT.